What follows are 4 T cell receptor beta chains derived from one specimen sequenced in a study of blood T cell repertoires in COVID-19. TCRdb's copy holds only in-frame clones and misses some; the assay was immunoSEQ multiplex PCR. The sample yields about 210,000 clones, approximately 86% seen once. Input material: peripheral blood. Source of these receptors: a man in his sixties with acute or convalescent COVID-19.

The genes are TRBV18 and TRBJ1-1, with 11 bases matching TRBD1. Germline V gives CDR1 KGHSH, CDR2 LQKENI. This CDR3 comprises 15 residues. V shed 3 bases and J 7 bases; nucleotides not matched to a gene: 7. The DNA for the CDR3 is TGTGCCAGCTCACCCGACCGGGACAGGGGGGTTGAAGCTTTCTTT. Translating gives CASSPDRDRGVEAFF.

The rearrangement links TRBV15 to TRBJ2-1; a possible D gene is TRBD2 (7 bases). Germline V lookup: CDR1 LNHNV, CDR2 YYDKDF (reference sequence). The CDR3 loop spans 15 amino acids. Trimming took 0 bases from V and 7 from J, leaving 13 bases between them. CDR3 DNA sequence: TGTGCCACCAGCAGAGATGTAGGGGGAGGGAATGAGCAGTTCTTC. Translating gives CATSRDVGGGNEQFF.

Written as DNA, the CDR3 is TGTGCCTGGAGAGGCCCAGGGGTGGACAAAAACATTCAGTACTTC. Residues: CAWRGPGVDKNIQYF. The rearrangement links TRBV30 to TRBJ2-4; tentative D call: TRBD1 (6 bases). Trimming stripped 3 bases from V and 3 bases from J, with 15 bases between. Germline-derived CDR1 and CDR2 are GTSNPN and SVGIG (reference sequence). CDR3 size: 15 residues. Full variable domain (remainder filled in from reference TRBV30 and TRBJ2-4): SQTIHQWPATLVQPVGSPLSLECTVEGTSNPNLYWYRQAAGRGLQLLFYSVGIGQISSEVPQNLSASRPQDRQFILSSKKLLLSDSGFYLCAWRGPGVDKNIQYFGAGTRLSVL.

In its sample, this clone was seen once. The chain combines TRBV10-1 with TRBJ1-3; the D gene is possibly TRBD1 (6 bases). Germline CDR1 reads WNHNN; CDR2 reads SYGVQD (reference sequence). The V end was cut by 4 bases, the J end by 12 bases, with 16 bases between. The length of the CDR3 is 13 residues. The CDR3 is CASSGGGGWRIYF. The CDR3 DNA reads as TGCGCCAGCAGTGGAGGGGGTGGGTGGCGCATATATTTT.